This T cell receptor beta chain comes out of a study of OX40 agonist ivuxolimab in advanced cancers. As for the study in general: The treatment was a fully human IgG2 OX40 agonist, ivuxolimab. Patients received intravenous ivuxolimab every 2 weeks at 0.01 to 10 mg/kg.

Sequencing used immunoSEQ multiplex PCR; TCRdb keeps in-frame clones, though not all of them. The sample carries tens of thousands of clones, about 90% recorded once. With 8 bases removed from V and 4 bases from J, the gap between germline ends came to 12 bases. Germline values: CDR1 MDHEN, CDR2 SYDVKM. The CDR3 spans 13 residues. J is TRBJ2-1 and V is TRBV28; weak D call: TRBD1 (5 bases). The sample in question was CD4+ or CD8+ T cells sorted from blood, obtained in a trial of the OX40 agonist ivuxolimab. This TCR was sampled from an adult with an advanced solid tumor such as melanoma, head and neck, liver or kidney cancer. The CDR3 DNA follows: TGTGCCAGCGGGGCAGAATCATACAATGAGCAGTTCTTC. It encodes CASGAESYNEQFF. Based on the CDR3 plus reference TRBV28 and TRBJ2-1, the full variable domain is DVKVTQSSRYLVKRTGEKVFLECVQDMDHENMFWYRQDPGLGLRLIYFSYDVKMKEKGDIPEGYSVSREKKERFSLILESASTNQTSMYLCASGAESYNEQFFGPGTRLTVL.